Shown below are 11 T cell receptor beta chains from a single sample sequenced in a study of shared clonotypes between healthy human individuals. Produced via immunoSEQ multiplex PCR; TCRdb's table is partial and in-frame only. In the table there are approximately 720,000 clones, 55% to 75% of which are singletons. Specimen: memory CD4+ T cells sorted from blood. Subset specified: CD45RA-negative fraction. These receptors all stem from a woman in her 30s in good health.

The CDR3 coding sequence is TGTGCCACCAGCAGAGATCGGGCAGGGGACGATGGCTACACCTTC. Its protein is CATSRDRAGDDGYTF. The chain joins TRBV15 to TRBJ1-2, with a possible D match to TRBD1 (6 bases). CDR3 length: 15 residues. The germline gives CDR1 LNHNV, CDR2 YYDKDF (reference sequence). V gave up 0 bases and J gave up 6 bases, with 14 bases separating them.

In regard to this clone: The sample holds other DNA sequences that translate to the same CDR3. V gene TRBV7-9 combines with J gene TRBJ1-5; D is unresolved. Germline V gene lookup returns CDR1 SEHNR and CDR2 FQNEAQ (reference sequence). V shed 5 bases and J shed 2 bases, with 10 bases lying between them. The CDR3 is made up of 14 amino acids. The CDR3 coding sequence is TGTGCCAGCAGCCCGGGCGGGGGCAATCAGCCCCAGCATTTT. Protein: CASSPGGGNQPQHF.

The CDR3 here is CASSLSRGSYEQYF. The CDR3 DNA sequence: TGTGCCAGCAGTTTATCGAGGGGTTCCTACGAGCAGTACTTC. The chain has TRBV27 and TRBJ2-7; D assignment may be TRBD1 or TRBD2 (5 bases each). Germline CDR1 is MNHEY and CDR2 is SMNVEV (reference sequence). The CDR3 covers 14 residues. The ends were cut back, 0 bases at V and 1 base at J, with 7 bases in the middle.

This rearrangement joins TRBV14 to TRBJ1-3; D is unclear. The germline V gene encodes CDR1 SGHDN and CDR2 FVKESK. V gave up 1 base and J gave up 2 bases, with 6 bases separating them. The CDR3 contains 14 residues. The CDR3 DNA follows: TGTGCCAGCAGCCAAGTTCAGGCTGGAAACACCATATATTTT. Translating it yields CASSQVQAGNTIYF.

V gene TRBV10-2 combines with J gene TRBJ2-7; D is unresolved. Germline V gene lookup returns CDR1 WSHSY and CDR2 SAAADI. Trimming left V 2 bases short and J 3 bases short, with 14 bases between. CDR3 length: 15 residues. Here the CDR3 DNA reads TGCGCCAGCAGTGAGAGTAGCACTGACTTCTACGAGCAGTACTTC. This gives the protein CASSESSTDFYEQYF.

The gene calls are TRBV7-2 and TRBJ1-6; TRBD1 is a possible D gene (5 bases). Germline loops: CDR1 SGHTA, CDR2 FQGNSA. Trimming removed 2 bases at V and 10 bases at J, with 15 bases between. CDR3 length: 15 residues. The CDR3 DNA reads as TGTGCCAGCAGCTTAAACCTAGGCAGGGACTCACCCCTCCACTTT. This encodes CASSLNLGRDSPLHF.

The chain employs TRBV27 and TRBJ2-2, with 10 bases fitting TRBD2. V was clipped by 2 bases and J by 5 bases; unmatched bases: 2. Germline lookup yields CDR1 MNHEY and CDR2 SMNVEV (reference sequence). The CDR3 totals 15 residues. CDR3 nucleotide sequence: TGTGCCAGCAGTTTAGTAGCGGGAGGTACCGGGGAGCTGTTTTTT. Its protein product is CASSLVAGGTGELFF.

This sequence joins TRBV2 and TRBJ2-7; tentatively, D is TRBD2 (6 bases). The CDR3 is made up of 16 amino acids. Between the trimmed V and J ends, which lost 0 bases and 0 bases, there was a span of 12 bases. The germline gives CDR1 SNHLY, CDR2 FYNNEI. The CDR3 nucleotides are TGTGCCAGCAGTGAAGCCCGTAGCGGATCCTCCTACGAGCAGTACTTC. It translates to CASSEARSGSSYEQYF. Variable domain in full (rest from reference TRBV2 and TRBJ2-7): EPEVTQTPSHQVTQMGQEVILRCVPISNHLYFYWYRQILGQKVEFLVSFYNNEISEKSEIFDDQFSVERPDGSNFTLKIRSTKLEDSAMYFCASSEARSGSSYEQYFGPGTRLTVT.

This chain connects TRBV7-3 to TRBJ2-1; 8 bases match TRBD1. Germline V gene lookup returns CDR1 SGHTA and CDR2 FQGTGA. This CDR3 has 13 amino acids. V dropped 5 bases and J dropped 7; count of bases not matched to a gene: 4. CDR3 in DNA: TGTGCCAGCAGCACTGGACAGGGTAATGAGCAGTTCTTC. Translated, it gives CASSTGQGNEQFF.

J is TRBJ2-7 and V is TRBV5-1, with D possibly called TRBD1 or TRBD2 (5 bases each). The CDR3 length is 15 residues. With 4 bases removed from V and 4 bases from J, the gap between germline ends came to 18 bases. CDR1 is SGHRS and CDR2 is YFSETQ in the germline V gene. DNA for the CDR3: TGCGCCAGCAGCCCCAACCGGGACCCCTTATACGAGCAGTACTTC. As protein: CASSPNRDPLYEQYF.

About this clone itself: This sample includes further DNA sequences coding for the same CDR3. The rearrangement joins TRBV5-1 to TRBJ2-2; D is perhaps TRBD1 or TRBD2 (5 bases each). Germline assignment: CDR1 SGHRS and CDR2 YFSETQ. The length of the CDR3 is 15 residues. Trimming stripped 5 bases from V and 2 bases from J, with 13 bases between. CDR3 nucleotides: TGCGCCAGCAGTTGGGGGACGGAAAACACCGGGGAGCTGTTTTTT. Residues: CASSWGTENTGELFF.